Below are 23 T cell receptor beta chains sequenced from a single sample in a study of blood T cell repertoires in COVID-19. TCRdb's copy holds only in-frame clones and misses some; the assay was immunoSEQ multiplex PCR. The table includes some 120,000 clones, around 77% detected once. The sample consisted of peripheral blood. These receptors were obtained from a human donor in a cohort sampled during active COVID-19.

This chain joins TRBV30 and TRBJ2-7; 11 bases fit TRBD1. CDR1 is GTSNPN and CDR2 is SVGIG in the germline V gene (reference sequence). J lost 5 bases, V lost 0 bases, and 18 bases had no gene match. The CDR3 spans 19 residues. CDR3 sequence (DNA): TGTGCCTGGAGTGTACAGCGAGGACAGGGGGCTTTCCCTTTAAACGAGCAGTACTTC. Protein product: CAWSVQRGQGAFPLNEQYF.

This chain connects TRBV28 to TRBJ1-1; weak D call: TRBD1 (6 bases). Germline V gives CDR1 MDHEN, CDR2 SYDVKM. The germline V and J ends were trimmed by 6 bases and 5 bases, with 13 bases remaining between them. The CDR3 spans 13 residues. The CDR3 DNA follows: TGTGCCAGCAGGCCAACCAGGGGTACTGAAGCTTTCTTT. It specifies CASRPTRGTEAFF.

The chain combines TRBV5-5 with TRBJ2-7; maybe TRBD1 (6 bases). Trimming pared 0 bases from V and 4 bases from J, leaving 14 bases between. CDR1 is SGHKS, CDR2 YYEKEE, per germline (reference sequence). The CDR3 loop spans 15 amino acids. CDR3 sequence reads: CASSLEGDKSYEQYF. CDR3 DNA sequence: TGTGCCAGCAGCTTGGAGGGGGATAAATCTTACGAGCAGTACTTC.

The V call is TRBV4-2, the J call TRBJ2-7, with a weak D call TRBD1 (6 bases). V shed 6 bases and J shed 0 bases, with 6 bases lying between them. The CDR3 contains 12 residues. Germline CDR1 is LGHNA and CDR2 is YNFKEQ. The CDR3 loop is CASRGASYEQYF. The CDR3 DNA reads TGTGCCAGCAGGGGGGCCTCCTACGAGCAGTACTTC.

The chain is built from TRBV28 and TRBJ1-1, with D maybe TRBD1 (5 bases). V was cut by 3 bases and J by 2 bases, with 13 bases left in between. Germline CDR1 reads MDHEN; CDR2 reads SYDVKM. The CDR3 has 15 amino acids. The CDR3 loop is CASSFPETDNTEAFF. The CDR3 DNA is TGTGCCAGCAGTTTCCCCGAGACAGACAACACTGAAGCTTTCTTT.

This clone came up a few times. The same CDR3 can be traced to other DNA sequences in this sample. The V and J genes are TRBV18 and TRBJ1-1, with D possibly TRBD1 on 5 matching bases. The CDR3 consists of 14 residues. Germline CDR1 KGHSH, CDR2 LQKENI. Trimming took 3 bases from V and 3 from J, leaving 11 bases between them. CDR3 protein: CASSPTGGYTEAFF. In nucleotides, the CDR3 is TGTGCCAGCTCACCTACGGGGGGTTACACTGAAGCTTTCTTT.

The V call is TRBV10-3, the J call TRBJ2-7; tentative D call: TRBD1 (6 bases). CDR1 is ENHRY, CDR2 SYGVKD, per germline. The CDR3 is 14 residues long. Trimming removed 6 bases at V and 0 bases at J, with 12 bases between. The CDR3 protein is CAISRTESSYEQYF. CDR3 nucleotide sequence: TGTGCCATCAGCCGGACAGAGAGCTCCTACGAGCAGTACTTC.

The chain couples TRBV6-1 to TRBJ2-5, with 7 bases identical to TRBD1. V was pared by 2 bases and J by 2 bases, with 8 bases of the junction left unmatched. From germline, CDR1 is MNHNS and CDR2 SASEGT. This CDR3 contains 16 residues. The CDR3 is CASSESTQGPQETQYF. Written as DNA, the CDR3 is TGTGCCAGCAGTGAAAGCACACAGGGGCCTCAAGAGACCCAGTACTTC.

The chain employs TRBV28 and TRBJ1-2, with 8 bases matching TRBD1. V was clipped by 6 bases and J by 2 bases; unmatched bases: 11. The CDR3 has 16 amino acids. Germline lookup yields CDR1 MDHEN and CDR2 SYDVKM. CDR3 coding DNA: TGTGCCAGCAGCCCACGAGGGCAGGGGGCGAACTATGGCTACACCTTC. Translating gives CASSPRGQGANYGYTF.

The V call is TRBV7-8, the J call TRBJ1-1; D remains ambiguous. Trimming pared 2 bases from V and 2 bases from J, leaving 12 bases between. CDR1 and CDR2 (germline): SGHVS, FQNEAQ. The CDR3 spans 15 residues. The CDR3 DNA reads TGTGCCAGCAGCTTATGGTCAGGCGCCAACACTGAAGCTTTCTTT. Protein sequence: CASSLWSGANTEAFF. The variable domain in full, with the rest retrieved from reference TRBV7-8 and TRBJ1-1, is GAGVSQSPRYKVAKRGQDVALRCDPISGHVSLFWYQQALGQGPEFLTYFQNEAQLDKSGLPSDRFFAERPEGSVSTLKIQRTQQEDSAVYLCASSLWSGANTEAFFGQGTRLTVV.

CDR3 sequence: CASAPGEGFVNYGYTF. CDR3 nucleotide sequence: TGTGCCAGCGCCCCCGGGGAAGGTTTTGTGAACTATGGCTACACCTTC. The chain carries TRBV28 and TRBJ1-2, with D unresolved. The CDR3 totals 16 residues. Trimming left V 8 bases short and J 2 bases short, with 21 bases between. From germline, CDR1 is MDHEN and CDR2 SYDVKM.

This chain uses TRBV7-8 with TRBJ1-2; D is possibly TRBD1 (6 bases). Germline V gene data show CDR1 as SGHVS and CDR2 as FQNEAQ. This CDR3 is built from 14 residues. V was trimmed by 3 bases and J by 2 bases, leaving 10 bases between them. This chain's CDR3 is CASSFSGTNYGYTF. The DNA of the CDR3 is TGTGCCAGCAGCTTTTCCGGGACAAACTATGGCTACACCTTC. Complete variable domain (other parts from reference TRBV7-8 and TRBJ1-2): GAGVSQSPRYKVAKRGQDVALRCDPISGHVSLFWYQQALGQGPEFLTYFQNEAQLDKSGLPSDRFFAERPEGSVSTLKIQRTQQEDSAVYLCASSFSGTNYGYTFGSGTRLTVV.

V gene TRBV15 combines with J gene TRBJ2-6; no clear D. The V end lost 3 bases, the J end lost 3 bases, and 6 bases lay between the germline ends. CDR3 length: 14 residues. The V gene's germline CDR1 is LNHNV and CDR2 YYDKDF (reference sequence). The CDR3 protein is CATSSGLGANVLTF. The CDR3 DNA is TGTGCCACCAGCAGTGGGCTTGGGGCCAACGTCCTGACTTTC.

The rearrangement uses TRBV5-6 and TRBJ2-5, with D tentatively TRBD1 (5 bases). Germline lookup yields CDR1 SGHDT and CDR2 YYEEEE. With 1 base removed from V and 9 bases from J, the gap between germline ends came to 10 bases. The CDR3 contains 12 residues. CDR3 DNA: TGTGCCAGCAGCTTGCAGGGAAGGGCCCAGTACTTC. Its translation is CASSLQGRAQYF.

The CDR3 sequence: CASSPRQGTTEAFF. CDR3 sequence (DNA): TGTGCCAGCAGCCCGCGACAGGGGACCACTGAAGCTTTCTTT. The chain links TRBV5-5 to TRBJ1-1; 8 bases are a match to TRBD1. Germline V lookup: CDR1 SGHKS, CDR2 YYEKEE (reference sequence). The CDR3 is made up of 14 amino acids. The ends lost 4 bases at V and 4 bases at J; junction bases unmatched: 6.

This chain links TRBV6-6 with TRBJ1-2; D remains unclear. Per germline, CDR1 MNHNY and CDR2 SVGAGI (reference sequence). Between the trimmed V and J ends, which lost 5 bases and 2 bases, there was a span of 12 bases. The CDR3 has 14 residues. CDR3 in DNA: TGTGCCAGCAGTGCGGTGGAGGGAAACTATGGCTACACCTTC. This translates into CASSAVEGNYGYTF.

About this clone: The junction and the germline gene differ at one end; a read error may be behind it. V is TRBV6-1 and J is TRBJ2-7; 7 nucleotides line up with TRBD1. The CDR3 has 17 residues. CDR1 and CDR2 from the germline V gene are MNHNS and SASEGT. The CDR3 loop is CASTERTGFWTPNEQYF. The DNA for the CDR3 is TGTGCCAGCACTGAAAGGACAGGCTTTTGGACCCCTAACGAGCAGTACTTC.

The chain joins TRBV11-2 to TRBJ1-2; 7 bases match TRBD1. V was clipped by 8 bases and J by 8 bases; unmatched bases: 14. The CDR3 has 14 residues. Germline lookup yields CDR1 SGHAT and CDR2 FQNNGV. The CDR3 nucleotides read TGTGCCAGCGGCCCGGACAGGCGCTCAGGGGGCTACACCTTC. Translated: CASGPDRRSGGYTF.

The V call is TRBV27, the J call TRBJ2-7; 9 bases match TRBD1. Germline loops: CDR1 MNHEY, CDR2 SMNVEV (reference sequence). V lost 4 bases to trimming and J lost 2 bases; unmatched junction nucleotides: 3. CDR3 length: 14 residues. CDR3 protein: CASSWTGETYEQYF. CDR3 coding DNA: TGTGCCAGCAGTTGGACAGGGGAAACCTACGAGCAGTACTTC.

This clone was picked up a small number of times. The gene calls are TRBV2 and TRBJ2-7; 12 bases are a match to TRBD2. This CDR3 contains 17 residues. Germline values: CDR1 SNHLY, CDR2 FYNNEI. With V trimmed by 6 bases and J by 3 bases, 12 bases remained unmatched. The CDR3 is CASRSGTSGYPGYEQYF. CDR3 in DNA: TGTGCCAGCAGATCCGGGACTAGCGGGTATCCCGGCTACGAGCAGTACTTC. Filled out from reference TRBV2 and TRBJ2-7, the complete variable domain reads EPEVTQTPSHQVTQMGQEVILRCVPISNHLYFYWYRQILGQKVEFLVSFYNNEISEKSEIFDDQFSVERPDGSNFTLKIRSTKLEDSAMYFCASRSGTSGYPGYEQYFGPGTRLTVT.

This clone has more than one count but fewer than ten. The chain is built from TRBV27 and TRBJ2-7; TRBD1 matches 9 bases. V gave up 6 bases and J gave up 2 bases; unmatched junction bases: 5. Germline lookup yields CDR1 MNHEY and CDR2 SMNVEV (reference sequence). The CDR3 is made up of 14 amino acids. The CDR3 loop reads CASRGTGTPYEQYF. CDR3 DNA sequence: TGTGCCAGCAGGGGGACAGGGACCCCCTACGAGCAGTACTTC.

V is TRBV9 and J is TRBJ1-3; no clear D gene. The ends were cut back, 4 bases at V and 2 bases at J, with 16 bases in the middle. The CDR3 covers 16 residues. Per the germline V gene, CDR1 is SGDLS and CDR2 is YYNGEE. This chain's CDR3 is CASSRGPLKAGNTIYF. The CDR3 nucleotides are TGTGCCAGCAGCCGAGGGCCACTGAAAGCTGGAAACACCATATATTTT. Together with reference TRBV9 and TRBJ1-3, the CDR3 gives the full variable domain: DSGVTQTPKHLITATGQRVTLRCSPRSGDLSVYWYQQSLDQGLQFLIQYYNGEERAKGNILERFSAQQFPDLHSELNLSSLELGDSALYFCASSRGPLKAGNTIYFGEGSWLTVV.

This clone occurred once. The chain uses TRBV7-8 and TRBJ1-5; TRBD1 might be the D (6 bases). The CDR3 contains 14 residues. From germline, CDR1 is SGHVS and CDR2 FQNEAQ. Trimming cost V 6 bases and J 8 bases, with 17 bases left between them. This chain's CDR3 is CASSRLGGAEPQHF. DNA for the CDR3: TGTGCCAGCAGTCGTCTGGGGGGGGCTGAGCCCCAGCATTTT.